These 12 T cell receptor beta chains were sequenced from one sample in a study of shared clonotypes between healthy human individuals (dated by TCRdb to about 2020). To prepare the library, the immunoSEQ multiplex PCR assay was applied. As stored in TCRdb, this immuneACCESS dataset retains in-frame rearrangements with V and J assigned. A fraction of the clones does not appear; measured against another copy, unresolved V genes explain less than half of the discrepancy, and the remainder lacks a known reason. The sample table shows roughly 300,000 clones, and roughly 87% are seen once. About 16% of the sample is taken by the ten largest. Sequencing was done on a sample of memory CD8+ T cells sorted from blood. The cell subset or site label on this specimen signifies: CD45RO+ cells pooled with CCR7-negative TemRA cells. These receptors originate from a man younger than 35 in good health.

CDR3 protein: CASSSTPLAEAFF. Written as DNA, the CDR3 is TGTGCCAGCAGTTCCACCCCTTTAGCTGAAGCTTTCTTT. The chain uses TRBV27 and TRBJ1-1, with D unresolved. With 4 bases removed from V and 6 bases from J, the gap between germline ends came to 12 bases. CDR3 length: 13 amino acids. Germline CDR1 reads MNHEY; CDR2 reads SMNVEV (reference sequence).

The rearrangement joins TRBV4-3 to TRBJ2-7; D tentatively reads TRBD1 or TRBD2 (6 bases each). The CDR3 covers 17 residues. Germline lookup yields CDR1 LGHNA and CDR2 YSLEER. The ends were cut back, 1 base at V and 3 bases at J, with 19 bases in the middle. The CDR3 nucleotides are TGCGCCAGCAGCCAAGGACAAACAGGGACTCAGAGCTACGAGCAGTACTTC. Its protein is CASSQGQTGTQSYEQYF.

Notes on this clone: Other nucleotide sequences in the sample specify the same CDR3. The chain has TRBV5-1 and TRBJ2-7, with 8 bases fitting TRBD2. Germline lookup yields CDR1 SGHRS and CDR2 YFSETQ. V was clipped by 2 bases and J by 4 bases; unmatched bases: 2. The CDR3 has 13 residues. In nucleotides, the CDR3 is TGCGCCAGCAGCTTAGGCGGGAGGTACGAGCAGTACTTC. Translating gives CASSLGGRYEQYF.

The chain combines TRBV20-1 with TRBJ2-1, with D possibly TRBD1 on 6 matching bases. Germline V CDR1 and CDR2: DFQATT, SNEGSKA (reference sequence). Trimming cost V 5 bases and J 12 bases, with 14 bases left between them. This CDR3 contains 11 residues. The CDR3 bases are TGCAGTGCTCCAGGACAGATGAGGCAGTTCTTC. Amino acid sequence: CSAPGQMRQFF.

The rearrangement joins TRBV21-1 to TRBJ2-3; no check of the table's D call, TRBD1, against the DNA was made. TRBV21-1 is a pseudogene segment. The CDR3 covers 15 residues. For the CDR3, the DNA is TGTGCCAGCAGCAAGGAAGACAGAAAAACAGATACGCAGTATTTT. It yields the protein CASSKEDRKTDTQYF.

V usage is TRBV4-2 and J usage is TRBJ1-4; 7 bases map to TRBD1. Germline CDR1 is LGHNA and CDR2 is YNFKEQ. Trimming cost V 0 bases and J 4 bases; bases outside gene matches: 11. The length of the CDR3 is 18 residues. The CDR3 reads CASSQDTTGQTFNEKLFF. The CDR3 nucleotides read TGTGCCAGCAGCCAAGATACAACGGGACAGACGTTTAATGAAAAACTGTTTTTT.

This sequence joins TRBV15 and TRBJ1-2, with D perhaps TRBD1 (6 bases). Germline-derived CDR1 and CDR2 are LNHNV and YYDKDF (reference sequence). The CDR3 has 14 residues. V shed 4 bases and J shed 8 bases, with 17 bases lying between them. This CDR3 is CATSIIQGRGGYTF. The CDR3 DNA sequence: TGTGCCACCAGCATCATCCAGGGGCGAGGCGGCTACACCTTC.

The V call is TRBV4-3, the J call TRBJ2-5; 10 positions agree with TRBD2. Germline V gene lookup returns CDR1 LGHNA and CDR2 YSLEER. The CDR3 is 15 amino acids. Trimming at V came to 4 bases and at J to 8 bases, leaving 10 bases not matched to a gene. CDR3 in DNA: TGCGCCAGCAGCCCCGCCATTAGCGGGGGGCTCACCCAGTACTTC. Its translation: CASSPAISGGLTQYF.

This clone appeared once. CDR3 residues: CASSSRQGDTDTQYF. The CDR3 nucleotides read TGTGCCAGCAGCTCCAGACAGGGAGACACAGATACGCAGTATTTT. The genes are TRBV7-9 and TRBJ2-3; 7 bases fit TRBD1. The ends lost 4 bases at V and 2 bases at J; junction bases unmatched: 6. Per the germline V gene, CDR1 is SEHNR and CDR2 is FQNEAQ (reference sequence). CDR3 length: 15 residues.

This chain joins TRBV4-3 and TRBJ1-1, with D maybe TRBD1 (6 bases). The CDR3 sequence is 14 residues long. The V and J ends lost 6 bases and 3 bases respectively, with 14 bases between them. Germline V gene sequence: CDR1 LGHNA, CDR2 YSLEER. For the CDR3, the DNA is TGCGCCAGCAGAAAGGGGGTGAGGGACACTGAAGCTTTCTTT. It codes for CASRKGVRDTEAFF.

This clone was recorded once. The chain employs TRBV9 and TRBJ2-1; D ambiguous. The CDR3 loop spans 15 amino acids. Germline V lookup: CDR1 SGDLS, CDR2 YYNGEE. The V end lost 0 bases, the J end lost 0 bases, and 7 bases lay between the germline ends. This CDR3 is CASSVAASSYNEQFF. The CDR3 DNA reads as TGTGCCAGCAGCGTAGCCGCCAGCTCCTACAATGAGCAGTTCTTC.

This chain joins TRBV28 and TRBJ1-5; unclear D gene. The length of the CDR3 is 17 residues. V was cut by 6 bases and J by 1 base, with 19 bases left in between. Germline loops: CDR1 MDHEN, CDR2 SYDVKM. The CDR3 nucleotides read TGTGCCAGCAGAAACAATTTGGCTATTTGGAGCAATCAGCCCCAGCATTTT. This translates into CASRNNLAIWSNQPQHF.